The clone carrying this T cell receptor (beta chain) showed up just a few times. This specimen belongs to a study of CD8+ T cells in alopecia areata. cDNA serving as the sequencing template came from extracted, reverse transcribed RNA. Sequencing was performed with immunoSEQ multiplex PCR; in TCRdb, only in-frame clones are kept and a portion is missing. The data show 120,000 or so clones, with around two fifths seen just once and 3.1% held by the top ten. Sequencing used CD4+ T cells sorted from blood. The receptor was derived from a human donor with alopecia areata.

The CDR3 loop is CASGMGAYQETQYF. The CDR3 DNA reads as TGTGCCAGCGGGATGGGAGCGTACCAAGAGACCCAGTACTTC. This chain joins TRBV7-9 and TRBJ2-5; D perhaps matches TRBD2 (5 bases). Trimming left V 8 bases short and J 0 bases short, with 13 bases between. The CDR3 covers 14 residues. Germline CDR1 is SEHNR and CDR2 is FQNEAQ (reference sequence).